This record covers a single T cell receptor (beta chain). Generated by immunoSEQ multiplex PCR, the TCRdb table keeps only in-frame clones and is missing some. The table includes about 80,000 clones, 92% detected once. The data stem from a study of technical replicates of blood from several donors. V lost 2 bases and J lost 4, with 15 bases in between. This CDR3 is 16 amino acids long. Germline V gene sequence: CDR1 SEHNR, CDR2 FQNEAQ (reference sequence). The TCR originated in a human donor in good health. The rearrangement links TRBV7-9 to TRBJ2-1; no definite D call. The material sequenced was T cells isolated from PBMCs. CDR3 nucleotide sequence: TGTGCCAGCAGCTTAATGTCGCGAGTGTTTTACAATGAGCAGTTCTTC. As protein: CASSLMSRVFYNEQFF.